This paragraph reports one TCR beta chain. As the CDR3 is not closed by the conserved phenylalanine or tryptophan, this likely results from a read error. This sample's RNA came from whole unsorted tissue. Donors were chemotherapy-naive, newly diagnosed lung cancer surgical patients in China, August–November 2014. The source of the sample is a study of tumor and adjacent non-tumor tissue in lung cancer. Study as a whole: Stage I to III disease affected 10 men and roughly 5 women aged roughly 31 to 76.

TCRbeta libraries were built with three rounds of nested PCR, modified from ARM-PCR. Using its own MiXCR run on the multiplex PCR reads, TCRdb lists one record per CDR3 protein. The table records approximately 130,000 distinct CDR3 sequences, roughly 64% of them present only once. The CDR3 has 15 residues. The germline V gene encodes CDR1 SGHNT and CDR2 YENEEA. The sequence derives from a man younger than 40 with non-small cell lung cancer. Sequencing was carried out using lung tumor tissue. The V call is TRBV11-3, the J call TRBJ1-1; no clear D gene. The CDR3 DNA sequence: TGTGTCAGCAGCTTAGATAGCCTATCAGGCACTGAAGCTTTCTCT. This codes for CVSSLDSLSGTEAFS.